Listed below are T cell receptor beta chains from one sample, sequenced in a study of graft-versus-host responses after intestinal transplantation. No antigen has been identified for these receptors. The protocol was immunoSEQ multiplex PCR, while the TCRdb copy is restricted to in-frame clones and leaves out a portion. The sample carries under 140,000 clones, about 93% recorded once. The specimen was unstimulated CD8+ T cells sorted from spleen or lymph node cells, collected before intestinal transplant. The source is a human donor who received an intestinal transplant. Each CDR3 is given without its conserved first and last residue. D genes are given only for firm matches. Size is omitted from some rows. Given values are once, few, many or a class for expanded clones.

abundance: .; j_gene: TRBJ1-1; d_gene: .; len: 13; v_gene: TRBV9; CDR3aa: ASSAEDRQADEAF
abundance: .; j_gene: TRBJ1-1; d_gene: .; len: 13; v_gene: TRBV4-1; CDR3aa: ASSQQPGTDTEAF
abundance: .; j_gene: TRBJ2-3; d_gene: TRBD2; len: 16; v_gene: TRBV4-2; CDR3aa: ASSQAGLAGGSTDTQY
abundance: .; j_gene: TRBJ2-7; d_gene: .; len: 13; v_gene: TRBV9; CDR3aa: ASSVGSSQAYEQY
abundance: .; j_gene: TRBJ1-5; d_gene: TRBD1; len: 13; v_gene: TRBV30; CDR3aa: AWAETGVNNQPQH
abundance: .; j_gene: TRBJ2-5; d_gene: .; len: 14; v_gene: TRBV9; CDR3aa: ASSAGEGPREETQY
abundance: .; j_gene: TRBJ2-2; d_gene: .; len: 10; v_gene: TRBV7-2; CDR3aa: ASSLNTGELF
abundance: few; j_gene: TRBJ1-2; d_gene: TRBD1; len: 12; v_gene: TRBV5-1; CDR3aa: ASSKEQGAQGYT
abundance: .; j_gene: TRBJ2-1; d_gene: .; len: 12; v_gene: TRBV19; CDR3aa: ASSIDLGNDEQF
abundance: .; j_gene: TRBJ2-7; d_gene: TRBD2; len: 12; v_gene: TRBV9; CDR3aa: ASSVGLAGFEQY
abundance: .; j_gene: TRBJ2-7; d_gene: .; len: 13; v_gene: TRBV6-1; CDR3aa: ASSASTGSSYEQY
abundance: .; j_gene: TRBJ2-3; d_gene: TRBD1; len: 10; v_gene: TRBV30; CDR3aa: ASTGDTDTQY
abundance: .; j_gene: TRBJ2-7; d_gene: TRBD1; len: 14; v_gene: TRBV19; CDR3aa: ASSIGPRQGTYEQY
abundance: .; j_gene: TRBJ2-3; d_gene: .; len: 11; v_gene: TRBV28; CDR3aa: ASSVLVWDTQY
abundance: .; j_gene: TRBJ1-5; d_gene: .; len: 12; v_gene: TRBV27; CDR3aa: ASSSRVDNQPQH
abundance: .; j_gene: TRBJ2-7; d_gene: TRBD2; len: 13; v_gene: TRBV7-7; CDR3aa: ASSTSPGLAYEQY
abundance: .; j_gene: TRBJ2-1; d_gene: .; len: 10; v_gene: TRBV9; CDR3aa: ASSVEGGEQF
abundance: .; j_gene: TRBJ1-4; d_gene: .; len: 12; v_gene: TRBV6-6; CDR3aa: ASSYGSANEKLF
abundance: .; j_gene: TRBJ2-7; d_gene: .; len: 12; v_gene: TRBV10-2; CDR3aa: ASSAGHPDYEQY
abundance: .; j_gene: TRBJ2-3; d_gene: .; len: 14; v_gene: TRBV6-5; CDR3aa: ASSWVQETSTDTQY
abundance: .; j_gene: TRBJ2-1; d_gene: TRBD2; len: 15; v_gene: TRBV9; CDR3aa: ASSQGLAGTRGDEQF
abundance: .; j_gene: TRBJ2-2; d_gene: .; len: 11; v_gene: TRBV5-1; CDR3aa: ASSLGGAGELF
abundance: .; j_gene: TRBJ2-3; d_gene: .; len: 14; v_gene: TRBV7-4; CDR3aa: ASSLPGPPRPDTQY
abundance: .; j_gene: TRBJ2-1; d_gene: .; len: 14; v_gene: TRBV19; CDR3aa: ASSIYSGGVYNEQF
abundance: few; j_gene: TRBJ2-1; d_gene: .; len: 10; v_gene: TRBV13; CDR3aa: ASSRQRNEQF
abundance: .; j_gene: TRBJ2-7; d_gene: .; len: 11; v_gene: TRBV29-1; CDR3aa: SAGGTVDYEQY
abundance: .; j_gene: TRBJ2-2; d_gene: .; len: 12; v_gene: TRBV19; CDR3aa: ASSIAPNTGELF
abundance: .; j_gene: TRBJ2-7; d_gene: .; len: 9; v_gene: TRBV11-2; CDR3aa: ASSLAGRPY
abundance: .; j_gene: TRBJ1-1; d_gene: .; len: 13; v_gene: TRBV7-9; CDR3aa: ASSFAGFAATEAF
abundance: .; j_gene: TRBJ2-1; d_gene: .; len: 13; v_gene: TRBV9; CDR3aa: ASSAPPSSYNEQF
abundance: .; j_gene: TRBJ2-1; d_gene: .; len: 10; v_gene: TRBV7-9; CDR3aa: ASSLRAGEQF
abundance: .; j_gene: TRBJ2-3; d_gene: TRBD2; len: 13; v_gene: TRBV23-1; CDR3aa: ASSQLGSGGYTQY
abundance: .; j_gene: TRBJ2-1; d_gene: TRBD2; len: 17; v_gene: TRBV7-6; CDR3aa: ASSLVRAGTSRLNNEQF
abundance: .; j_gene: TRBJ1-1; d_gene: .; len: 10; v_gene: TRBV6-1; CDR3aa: ASSVSNTEAF
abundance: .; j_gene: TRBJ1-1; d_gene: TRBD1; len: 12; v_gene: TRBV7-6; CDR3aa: ASSSPGQGTEAF
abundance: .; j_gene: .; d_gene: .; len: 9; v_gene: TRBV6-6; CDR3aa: ATGDSYEQY
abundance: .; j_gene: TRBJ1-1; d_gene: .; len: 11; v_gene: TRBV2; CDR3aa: ASTGGENTEAF
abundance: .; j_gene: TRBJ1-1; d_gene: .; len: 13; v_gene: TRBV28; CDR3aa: ASSLIGVQNTEAF
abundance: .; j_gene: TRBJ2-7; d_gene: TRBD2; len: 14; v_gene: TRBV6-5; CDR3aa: ASSSGTSGISYEQY
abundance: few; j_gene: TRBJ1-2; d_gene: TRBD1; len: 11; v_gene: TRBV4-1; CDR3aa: ASRQTGGEGYT
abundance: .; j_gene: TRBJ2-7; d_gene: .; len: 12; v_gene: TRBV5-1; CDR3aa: ASSFVEGAYEQY
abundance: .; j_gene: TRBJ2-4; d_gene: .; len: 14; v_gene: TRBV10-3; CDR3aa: AISENRDTRKNIQY